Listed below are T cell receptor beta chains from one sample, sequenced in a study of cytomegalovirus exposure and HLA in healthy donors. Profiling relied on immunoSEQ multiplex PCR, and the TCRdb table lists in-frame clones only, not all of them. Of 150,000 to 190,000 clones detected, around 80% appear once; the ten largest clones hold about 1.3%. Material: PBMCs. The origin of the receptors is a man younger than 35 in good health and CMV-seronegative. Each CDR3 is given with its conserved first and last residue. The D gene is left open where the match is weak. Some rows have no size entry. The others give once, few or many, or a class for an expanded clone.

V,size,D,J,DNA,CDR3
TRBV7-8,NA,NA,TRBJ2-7,TGTGCCAGCAGCTTAGCGCGAGTGTTTAGGGGCCCCGAGCAGTACTTC,CASSLARVFRGPEQYF
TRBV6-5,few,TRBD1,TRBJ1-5,TGTGCCAGCAGTAACACCGGGACAGGGTATCAGCCCCAGCATTTT,CASSNTGTGYQPQHF
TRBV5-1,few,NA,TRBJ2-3,TGCGCCAGCAGCCCCGGCGGCCACACAGATACGCAGTATTTT,CASSPGGHTDTQYF
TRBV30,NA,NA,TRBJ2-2,TGTGCCTGGAGTGAGCGAGCGATCGGGGAGCTGTTTTTT,CAWSERAIGELFF
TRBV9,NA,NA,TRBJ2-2,TGTGCCAGCAGCGCTGTAAGGGGCACCGGGGAGCTGTTTTTT,CASSAVRGTGELFF
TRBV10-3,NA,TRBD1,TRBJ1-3,TGTGCCATCAGTGACCGGACAGGACCTAAGGGCACCATATATTTT,CAISDRTGPKGTIYF
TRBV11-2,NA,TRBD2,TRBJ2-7,TGTGCCAGCAGCTTAACGGCGGGGGACGAGCAGTACTTC,CASSLTAGDEQYF
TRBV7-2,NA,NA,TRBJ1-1,TGTGCCAGCAGGACAGCGGGCGGGAATTACGACTTT,CASRTAGGNYDF
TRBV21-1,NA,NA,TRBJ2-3,TGTGCCAGCAGCAAAGTTGACCAAGTAGGGGGAGATACGCAGTATTTT,CASSKVDQVGGDTQYF
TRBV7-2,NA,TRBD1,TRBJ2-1,TGTGCCAGCAGCTTCAGGGGGTCAGATGAGCAGTTCTTC,CASSFRGSDEQFF
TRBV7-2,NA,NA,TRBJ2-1,TGTGCCAGCAGCTCCGACAGAGTCAATGAGCAGTTCTTC,CASSSDRVNEQFF
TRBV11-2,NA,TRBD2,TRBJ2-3,TGTGCCAGCAGCACCCTTAGCGGGAGACTCACAGATACGCAGTATTTT,CASSTLSGRLTDTQYF
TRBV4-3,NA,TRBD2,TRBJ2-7,TGCGCCAGCAGCCATGCCAGCGGGAGGAGGGCCCACGAGCAGTACTTC,CASSHASGRRAHEQYF
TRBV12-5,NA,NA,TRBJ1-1,TGTGCTAGTGGTCCCCCTCCCGTTACCGGTGAAGCTTTCTTT,CASGPPPVTGEAFF
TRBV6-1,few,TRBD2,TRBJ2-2,TGTGCCAGCAGTGAGACTAGCGGGAGTGCCGGGGAGCTGTTTTTT,CASSETSGSAGELFF
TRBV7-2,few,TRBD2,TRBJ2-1,TGTGCCAGCAGCTTAGTGATGACTAGCGGCTCCTACAATGAGCAGTTCTTC,CASSLVMTSGSYNEQFF
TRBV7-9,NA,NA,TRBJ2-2,TGTGCCAGCAGCCTCGGGGGAGGGAACACCGGGGAGCTGTTTTTT,CASSLGGGNTGELFF
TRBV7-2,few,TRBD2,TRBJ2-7,TGTGCCAGCAGCTTAGGGCCCGGAGCGGGGGTTTCCTACGAGCAGTACTTC,CASSLGPGAGVSYEQYF
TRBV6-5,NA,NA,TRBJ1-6,TGTGCCAGCAGTCGACTCAGGGGAGACGGTTCACCCCTCCACTTT,CASSRLRGDGSPLHF
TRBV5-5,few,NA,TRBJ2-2,TGTGCCAGCAGCTTTTCGGGTCCCGGGGAGCTGTTTTTT,CASSFSGPGELFF
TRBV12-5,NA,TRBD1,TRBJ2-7,TGTGCTAGTGGTTTCCCGGGACAGATCTACGAGCAGTACTTC,CASGFPGQIYEQYF